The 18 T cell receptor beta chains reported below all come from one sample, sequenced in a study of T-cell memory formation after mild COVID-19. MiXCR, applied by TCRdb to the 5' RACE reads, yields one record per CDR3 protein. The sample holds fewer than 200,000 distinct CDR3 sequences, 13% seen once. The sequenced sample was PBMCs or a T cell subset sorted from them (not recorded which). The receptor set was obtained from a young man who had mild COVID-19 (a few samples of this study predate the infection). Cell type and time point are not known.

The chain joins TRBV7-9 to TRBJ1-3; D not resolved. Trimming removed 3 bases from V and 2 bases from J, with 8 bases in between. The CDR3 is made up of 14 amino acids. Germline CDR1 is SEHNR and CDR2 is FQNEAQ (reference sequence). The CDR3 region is CASSFGVPGNTIYF. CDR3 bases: TGTGCCAGCAGCTTTGGAGTGCCTGGAAACACCATATATTTT.

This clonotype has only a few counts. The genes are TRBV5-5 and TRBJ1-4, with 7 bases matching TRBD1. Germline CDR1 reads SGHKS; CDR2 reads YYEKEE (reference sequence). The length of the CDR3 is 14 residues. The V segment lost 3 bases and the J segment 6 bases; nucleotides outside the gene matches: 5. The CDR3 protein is CASSWTGSYEKLFF. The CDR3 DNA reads TGTGCCAGCAGCTGGACAGGCTCCTATGAAAAACTGTTTTTT.

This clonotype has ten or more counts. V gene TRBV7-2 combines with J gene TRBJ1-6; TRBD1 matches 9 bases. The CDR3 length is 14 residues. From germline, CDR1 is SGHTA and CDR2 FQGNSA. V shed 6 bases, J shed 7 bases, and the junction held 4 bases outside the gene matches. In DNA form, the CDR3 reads TGTGCCAGCAGGCCGGGACAGGGAAATTCACCCCTCCACTTT. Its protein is CASRPGQGNSPLHF.

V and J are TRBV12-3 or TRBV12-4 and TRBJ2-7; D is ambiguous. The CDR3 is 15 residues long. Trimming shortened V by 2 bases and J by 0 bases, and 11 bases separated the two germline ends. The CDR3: CASSLFRTRSYEQYF. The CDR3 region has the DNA TGTGCCAGCAGTTTATTCCGTACTCGCTCCTACGAGCAGTACTTC.

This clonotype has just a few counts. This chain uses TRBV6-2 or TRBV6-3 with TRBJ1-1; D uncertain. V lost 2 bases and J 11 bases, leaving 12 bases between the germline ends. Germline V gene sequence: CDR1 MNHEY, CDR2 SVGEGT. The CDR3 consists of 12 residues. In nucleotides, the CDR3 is TGTGCCAGCAGTTACCCGCGGGAGTGGGCTTTCTTT. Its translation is CASSYPREWAFF.

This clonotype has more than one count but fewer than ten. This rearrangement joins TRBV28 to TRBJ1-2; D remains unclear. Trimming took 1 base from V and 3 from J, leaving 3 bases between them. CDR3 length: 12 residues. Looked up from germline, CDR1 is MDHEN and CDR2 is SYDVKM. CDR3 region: CASSLSDYGYTF. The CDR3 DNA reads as TGTGCCAGCAGTTTATCGGACTATGGCTACACCTTC.

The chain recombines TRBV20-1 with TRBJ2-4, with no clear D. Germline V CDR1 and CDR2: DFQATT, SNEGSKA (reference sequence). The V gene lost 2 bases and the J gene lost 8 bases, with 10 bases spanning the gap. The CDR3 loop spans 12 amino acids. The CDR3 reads CSARRSEHIQYF. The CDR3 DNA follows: TGCAGTGCTAGAAGGTCAGAACACATTCAGTACTTC.

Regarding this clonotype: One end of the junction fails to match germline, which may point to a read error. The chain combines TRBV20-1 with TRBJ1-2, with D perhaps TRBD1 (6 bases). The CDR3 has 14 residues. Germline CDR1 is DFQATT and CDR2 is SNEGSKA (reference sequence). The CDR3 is CSARAGATNYGYTF. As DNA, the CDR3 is TGCAGTGCGAGAGCAGGGGCGACTAACTATGGCTACACCTTC.

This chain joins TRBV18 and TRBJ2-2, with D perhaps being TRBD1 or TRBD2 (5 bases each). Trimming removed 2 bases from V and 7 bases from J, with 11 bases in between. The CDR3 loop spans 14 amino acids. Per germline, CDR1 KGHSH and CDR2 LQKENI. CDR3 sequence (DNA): TGTGCCAGCTCACCAATGGGGGATCACGGGGAGCTGTTTTTT. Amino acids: CASSPMGDHGELFF. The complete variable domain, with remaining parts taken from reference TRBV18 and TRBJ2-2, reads NAGVMQNPRHLVRRRGQEARLRCSPMKGHSHVYWYRQLPEEGLKFMVYLQKENIIDESGMPKERFSAEFPKEGPSILRIQQVVRGDSAAYFCASSPMGDHGELFFGEGSRLTVL.

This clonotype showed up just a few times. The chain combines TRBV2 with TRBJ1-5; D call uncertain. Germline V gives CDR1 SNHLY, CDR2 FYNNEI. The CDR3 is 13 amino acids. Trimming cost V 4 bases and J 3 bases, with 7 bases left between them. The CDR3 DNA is TGTGCCAGCAGTGGGAGGTACAATCAGCCCCAGCATTTT. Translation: CASSGRYNQPQHF.

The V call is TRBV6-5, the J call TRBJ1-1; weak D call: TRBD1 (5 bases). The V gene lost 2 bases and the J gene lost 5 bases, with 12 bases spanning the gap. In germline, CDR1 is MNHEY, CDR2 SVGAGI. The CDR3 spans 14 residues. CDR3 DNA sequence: TGTGCCAGCAGTTACCCGGGCCCAGGGACTGAAGCTTTCTTT. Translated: CASSYPGPGTEAFF.

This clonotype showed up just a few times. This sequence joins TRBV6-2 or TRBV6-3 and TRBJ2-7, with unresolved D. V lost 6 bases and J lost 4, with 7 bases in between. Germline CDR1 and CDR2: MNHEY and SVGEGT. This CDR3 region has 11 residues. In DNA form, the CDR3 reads TGTGCCAGCAGCAACACTTACGAGCAGTACGTC. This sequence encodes CASSNTYEQYV.

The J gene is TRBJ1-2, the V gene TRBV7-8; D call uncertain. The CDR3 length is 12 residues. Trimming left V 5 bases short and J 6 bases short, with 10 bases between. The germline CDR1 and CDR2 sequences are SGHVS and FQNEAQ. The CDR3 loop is CASSLGFDGYTF. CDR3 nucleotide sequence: TGTGCCAGCAGCCTGGGGTTCGATGGCTACACCTTC.

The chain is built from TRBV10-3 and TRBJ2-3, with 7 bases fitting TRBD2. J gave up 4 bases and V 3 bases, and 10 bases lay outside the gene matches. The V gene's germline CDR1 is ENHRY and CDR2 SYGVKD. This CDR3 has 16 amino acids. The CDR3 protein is CAISERGPGGADTQYF. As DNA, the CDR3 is TGTGCCATCAGTGAACGGGGTCCGGGGGGTGCAGATACGCAGTATTTT.

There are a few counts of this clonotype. In DNA form, the CDR3 reads TGTGCCAGCAGTTTGAGGGTCTCTACCCTCTATGGCTACACCTTC. Translation gives CASSLRVSTLYGYTF. The rearrangement links TRBV12-3 or TRBV12-4 to TRBJ1-2; D is ambiguous. The CDR3 consists of 15 residues. The V end was cut by 3 bases, the J end by 4 bases, with 15 bases between.

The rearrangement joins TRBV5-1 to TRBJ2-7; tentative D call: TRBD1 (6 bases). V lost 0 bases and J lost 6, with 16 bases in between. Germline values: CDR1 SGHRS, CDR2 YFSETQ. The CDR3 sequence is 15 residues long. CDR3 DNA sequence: TGCGCCAGCAGCTTGGGGGCAGGGGCGAAACGCGAGCAGTACTTC. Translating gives CASSLGAGAKREQYF. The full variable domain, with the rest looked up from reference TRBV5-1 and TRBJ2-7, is KAGVTQTPRYLIKTRGQQVTLSCSPISGHRSVSWYQQTPGQGLQFLFEYFSETQRNKGNFPGRFSGRQFSNSRSEMNVSTLELGDSALYLCASSLGAGAKREQYFGPGTRLTVT.

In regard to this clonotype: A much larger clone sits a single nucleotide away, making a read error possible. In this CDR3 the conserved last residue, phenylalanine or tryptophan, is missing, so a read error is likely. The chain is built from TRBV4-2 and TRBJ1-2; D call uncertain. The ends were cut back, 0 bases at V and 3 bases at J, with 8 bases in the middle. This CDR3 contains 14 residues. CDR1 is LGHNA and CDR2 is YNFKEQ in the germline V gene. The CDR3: CASSQDRGDYGYTL. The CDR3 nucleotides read TGTGCCAGCAGCCAAGATCGCGGGGACTATGGCTACACCTTA.

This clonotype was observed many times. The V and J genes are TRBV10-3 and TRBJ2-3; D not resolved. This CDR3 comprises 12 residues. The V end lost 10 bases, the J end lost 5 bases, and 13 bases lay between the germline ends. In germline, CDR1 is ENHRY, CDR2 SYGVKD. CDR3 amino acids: CATSPGVDTQYF. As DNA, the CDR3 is TGTGCCACCTCTCCGGGTGTAGATACGCAGTATTTT.